This entry is about one T cell receptor (beta chain). The antigen remains undetermined. Relative to the germline gene, one junction end is altered; a read error may explain this. Production of TCR beta cDNA used approximately 0.55 ug total RNA together with a constant-region primer. Amplification in three nested multiplex PCR rounds with slightly modified ARM-PCR gave rise to TCR beta libraries. It was with TRBV1-TRBV30 forward primers and a C-beta reverse primer that the first two PCR rounds were run, at approximately 9 cycles each. TCRdb re-derived calls from the multiplex PCR reads in MiXCR, one entry per CDR3 protein. The sample holds 50,000 to 65,000 distinct CDR3 sequences, roughly two thirds seen once. The data belong to a study of tumor-infiltrating lymphocytes in primary liver carcinoma. Study information: The study obtained roughly 3.5 to 7.13 million productive TCRbeta reads per sample, similar across tissue types. Study-wide results and limits: Pairs of tumor regions overlapped more than tumor-adjacent and tumor-blood pairs did.

The CDR3 is made up of 15 amino acids. CDR1 and CDR2 (germline): SGHAT, FQNNGV. Co-extracting RNA and DNA was done with 20-30 mg of unsorted bulk tissue as input. The chain carries TRBV11-2 and TRBJ2-7, with D perhaps matching TRBD2 (5 bases). The sequence was obtained from a middle-aged man with primary liver carcinoma and hepatitis B virus infection. The sequencing sample was made of liver tumor tissue from sampling region 4. Subset given: tumor region T4, right-lateral pole. This CDR3 is CASSLVEDHEYEQCF. As DNA, the CDR3 is TGTGCCAGCAGCTTAGTGGAGGACCATGAGTACGAGCAGTGCTTC. Variable domain in full (rest from reference TRBV11-2 and TRBJ2-7): EAGVAQSPRYKIIEKRQSVAFWCNPISGHATLYWYQQILGQGPKLLIQFQNNGVVDDSQLPKDRFSAERLKGVDSTLKIQPAKLEDSAVYLCASSLVEDHEYEQCFGPGTRLTVT.